The 19 T cell receptor beta chains below were found in one sample sequenced in a study of cytomegalovirus exposure and HLA in healthy donors. The study ran its PCR with 60 Vbeta and 13 Jbeta primers. Using immunoSEQ multiplex PCR, the repertoire was profiled, and TCRdb retains in-frame clones only, with some absent. Its clone listing holds some 39,000 clones. Sequencing input: PBMCs. The receptors come from a man aged 30 to 45 in good health and CMV-seronegative.

The V call is TRBV5-4, the J call TRBJ2-3; TRBD1 matches at 8 bases. This CDR3 is built from 15 residues. Per the germline V gene, CDR1 is SGHNT and CDR2 is YYREEE (reference sequence). With V trimmed by 1 base and J by 0 bases, 1 base remained unmatched. CDR3 coding DNA: TGTGCCAGCAGCTTGACAGGGGGGAGCACAGATACGCAGTATTTT. Encoded protein: CASSLTGGSTDTQYF.

J is TRBJ1-5 and V is TRBV18; D possibly corresponds to TRBD1 (5 bases). This CDR3 contains 15 residues. Trimming cost V 1 base and J 0 bases, with 7 bases left between them. In germline, CDR1 is KGHSH, CDR2 LQKENI. CDR3 DNA: TGTGCCAGCTCACCACGGGGGGATAGCAATCAGCCCCAGCATTTT. This encodes CASSPRGDSNQPQHF.

The rearrangement uses TRBV29-1 and TRBJ1-1; 7 nucleotides match TRBD1. Trimming at V came to 7 bases and at J to 0 bases, leaving 2 bases not matched to a gene. The CDR3 loop spans 12 amino acids. The V gene's germline CDR1 is SQVTM and CDR2 ANQGSEA. CDR3 nucleotides: TGCAGCGGGGGACAGATGAACACTGAAGCTTTCTTT. It specifies CSGGQMNTEAFF.

The rearrangement uses TRBV7-2 and TRBJ2-7, with TRBD2 matching 7 bases. The CDR3 totals 13 residues. V trimming: 7 bases; J trimming: 7 bases; junction bases outside the gene matches: 10. Per germline, CDR1 SGHTA and CDR2 FQGNSA. DNA for the CDR3: TGTGCCAGCACCCTAGCGGTGGGGGGGGAGCAGTACTTC. As protein: CASTLAVGGEQYF.

V gene TRBV5-6 combines with J gene TRBJ1-6; 7 bases are shared with TRBD1. CDR1 SGHDT and CDR2 YYEEEE come from the germline V gene. The CDR3 totals 16 residues. V shed 0 bases and J 4 bases; nucleotides not matched to a gene: 4. The CDR3 is CASSLAGTAYNSPLHF. The CDR3 DNA reads TGTGCCAGCAGCTTGGCCGGGACAGCGTATAATTCACCCCTCCACTTT. Supplemented by reference TRBV5-6 and TRBJ1-6, the full variable domain reads DAGVTQSPTHLIKTRGQQVTLRCSPKSGHDTVSWYQQALGQGPQFIFQYYEEEERQRGNFPDRFSGHQFPNYSSELNVNALLLGDSALYLCASSLAGTAYNSPLHFGNGTRLTVT.

The rearrangement links TRBV7-9 to TRBJ2-2; a weak D match, TRBD2 (6 bases). CDR1 is SEHNR, CDR2 FQNEAQ, per germline (reference sequence). V dropped 6 bases and J dropped 2 bases, with 10 bases sitting between them. The CDR3 consists of 14 residues. This chain's CDR3 is CASRRDSNTGELFF. The CDR3 nucleotides are TGTGCCAGCAGACGGGACTCCAACACCGGGGAGCTGTTTTTT.

This chain connects TRBV11-2 to TRBJ1-2; TRBD1 matches 7 bases. V shed 3 bases and J 4 bases; nucleotides not matched to a gene: 2. There are 13 residues in the CDR3. In germline, CDR1 is SGHAT, CDR2 FQNNGV. CDR3 sequence (DNA): TGTGCCAGCAGCTTCGACAGGGTCTATGGCTACACCTTC. Residues: CASSFDRVYGYTF.

CDR3 loop: CASSLDRLETQYF. CDR3 coding DNA: TGTGCCAGCAGCCTGGACAGGCTAGAGACCCAGTACTTC. This chain links TRBV7-2 with TRBJ2-5; 7 positions agree with TRBD1. The germline V gene has CDR1 SGHTA and CDR2 FQGNSA. The CDR3 contains 13 residues. The V gene end was trimmed by 5 bases and the J gene end by 4 bases; junction bases not matched to a gene: 4.

The chain recombines TRBV6-5 with TRBJ2-7, with D possibly being TRBD2 (5 bases). V lost 2 bases to trimming and J lost 2 bases, with 16 bases between them. The CDR3 has 16 amino acids. CDR1 and CDR2 from the germline V gene are MNHEY and SVGAGI. CDR3 region: CASSYNGVGSAYEQYF. The CDR3 nucleotides are TGTGCCAGCAGTTACAACGGAGTTGGGAGCGCCTACGAGCAGTACTTC.

The gene calls are TRBV19 and TRBJ1-2; D call uncertain. V lost 3 bases, J lost 5 bases, and 16 bases lay in between. Germline V CDR1 and CDR2: LNHDA, SQIVND (reference sequence). The CDR3 has 15 residues. This CDR3 is CASSIRNSYNYGYTF. In DNA form, the CDR3 reads TGTGCCAGTAGTATTCGAAACAGCTACAATTATGGCTACACCTTC. Full variable domain (rest looked up from reference TRBV19 and TRBJ1-2): DGGITQSPKYLFRKEGQNVTLSCEQNLNHDAMYWYRQDPGQGLRLIYYSQIVNDFQKGDIAEGYSVSREKKESFPLTVTSAQKNPTAFYLCASSIRNSYNYGYTFGSGTRLTVV.

The J gene is TRBJ1-1, the V gene TRBV30, with 8 bases matching TRBD1. Trimming took 5 bases from V and 5 from J; bases not matched to a gene: 7. CDR1 GTSNPN and CDR2 SVGIG come from the germline V gene (reference sequence). The CDR3 spans 13 residues. The CDR3 loop is CAWLTGGGTEAFF. The CDR3 DNA sequence: TGTGCCTGGCTTACAGGGGGGGGAACTGAAGCTTTCTTT.

This chain links TRBV6-1 with TRBJ1-5; D might be TRBD1 (5 bases). This CDR3 contains 16 residues. CDR1 is MNHNS, CDR2 SASEGT, per germline. V shed 0 bases and J shed 6 bases, with 15 bases lying between them. The CDR3 reads CASSEAGQGMGQPQHF. The CDR3 DNA reads TGTGCCAGCAGTGAAGCAGGGCAGGGCATGGGTCAGCCCCAGCATTTT.

V is TRBV9 and J is TRBJ2-1; possible D gene TRBD1, 6 bases. This CDR3 has 15 amino acids. V dropped 3 bases and J dropped 1 base, with 11 bases sitting between them. The germline gives CDR1 SGDLS, CDR2 YYNGEE. CDR3 loop: CASSADSRSYNEQFF. CDR3 coding DNA: TGTGCCAGCAGCGCGGACAGCAGGTCCTACAATGAGCAGTTCTTC.

This CDR3 is CAISDTLAGEVTDTQYF. Written as DNA, the CDR3 is TGTGCCATCAGTGACACACTAGCGGGGGAGGTCACAGATACGCAGTATTTT. This chain links TRBV10-3 with TRBJ2-3; TRBD2 aligns across 11 bases. The trim removed 3 bases at V and 2 bases at J, leaving 7 bases unmatched. Germline CDR1 and CDR2: ENHRY and SYGVKD. This CDR3 contains 17 residues.

This chain connects TRBV25-1 to TRBJ2-2; TRBD2 aligns across 7 bases. The CDR3 runs 14 residues. V gave up 6 bases and J gave up 5 bases; unmatched junction bases: 6. Germline lookup yields CDR1 MGHDK and CDR2 SYGVNS. DNA for the CDR3: TGTGCCAGCAGGGCCCCGGGGGGAACCGGGGAGCTGTTTTTT. The encoded protein is CASRAPGGTGELFF.

The chain carries TRBV11-2 and TRBJ2-7, with D maybe TRBD1 (5 bases). This CDR3 region has 15 residues. The germline V gene has CDR1 SGHAT and CDR2 FQNNGV. V was cut by 0 bases and J by 6 bases, with 15 bases left in between. The CDR3 protein is CASSLEWGTTSEQYF. The CDR3 DNA is TGTGCCAGCAGCTTAGAATGGGGCACAACTTCCGAGCAGTACTTC. Full variable domain (rest looked up from reference TRBV11-2 and TRBJ2-7): EAGVAQSPRYKIIEKRQSVAFWCNPISGHATLYWYQQILGQGPKLLIQFQNNGVVDDSQLPKDRFSAERLKGVDSTLKIQPAKLEDSAVYLCASSLEWGTTSEQYFGPGTRLTVT.

This sequence joins TRBV5-8 and TRBJ1-4; D perhaps matches TRBD1 (5 bases). CDR3 length equals 16 residues. V was trimmed by 2 bases and J by 5 bases, leaving 16 bases between them. In germline, CDR1 is SGHTS, CDR2 YDEGEE. For the CDR3, the DNA is TGTGCCAGCAGCTTCATCCAGGGACTCTTCAATGAAAAACTGTTTTTT. Protein product: CASSFIQGLFNEKLFF.

This chain links TRBV6-5 with TRBJ2-1; 13 bases are a match to TRBD2. Germline V gene sequence: CDR1 MNHEY, CDR2 SVGAGI. The CDR3 length is 15 residues. J lost 10 bases, V lost 3 bases, and 6 bases had no gene match. The CDR3 reads CASSYTSGRVEEQFF. The CDR3 coding sequence is TGTGCCAGCAGTTATACTAGCGGGAGGGTTGAGGAGCAGTTCTTC.

This chain connects TRBV19 to TRBJ1-4; possible D gene TRBD1, 6 bases. V shed 6 bases and J shed 4 bases, with 15 bases lying between them. The CDR3 runs 15 residues. Germline V gene data show CDR1 as LNHDA and CDR2 as SQIVND (reference sequence). CDR3 sequence: CASRVLQGFNEKLFF. The CDR3 DNA is TGTGCCAGTAGAGTTCTACAGGGATTTAATGAAAAACTGTTTTTT.